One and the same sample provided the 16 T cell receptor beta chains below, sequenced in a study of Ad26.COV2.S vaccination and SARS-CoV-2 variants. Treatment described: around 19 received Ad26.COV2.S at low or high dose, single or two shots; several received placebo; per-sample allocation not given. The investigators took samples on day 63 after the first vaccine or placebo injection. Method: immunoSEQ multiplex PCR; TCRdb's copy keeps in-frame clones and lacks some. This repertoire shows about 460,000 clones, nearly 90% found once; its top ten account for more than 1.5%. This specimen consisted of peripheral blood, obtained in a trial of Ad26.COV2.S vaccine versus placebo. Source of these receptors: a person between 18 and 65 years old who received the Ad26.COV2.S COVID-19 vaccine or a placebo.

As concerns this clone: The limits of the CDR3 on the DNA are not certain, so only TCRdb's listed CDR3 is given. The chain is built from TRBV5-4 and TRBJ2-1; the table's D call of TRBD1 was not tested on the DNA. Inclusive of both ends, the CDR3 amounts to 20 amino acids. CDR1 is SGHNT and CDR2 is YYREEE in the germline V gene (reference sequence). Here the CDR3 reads CASSPGDFFGQSLSYNEQFF.

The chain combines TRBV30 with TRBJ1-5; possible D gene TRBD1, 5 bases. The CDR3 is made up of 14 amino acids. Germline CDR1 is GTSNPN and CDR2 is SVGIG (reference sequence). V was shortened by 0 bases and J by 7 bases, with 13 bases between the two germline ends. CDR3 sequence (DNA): TGTGCCTGGAGTGTACGGGCAGGGCAACAGCCCCAGCATTTT. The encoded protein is CAWSVRAGQQPQHF.

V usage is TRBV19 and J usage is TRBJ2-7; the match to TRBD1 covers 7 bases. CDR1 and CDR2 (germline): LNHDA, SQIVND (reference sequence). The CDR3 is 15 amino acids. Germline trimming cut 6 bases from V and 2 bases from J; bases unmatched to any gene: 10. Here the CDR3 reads CASSGGDRAPYEQYF. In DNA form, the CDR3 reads TGTGCCAGTAGCGGAGGTGACAGGGCGCCCTACGAGCAGTACTTC.

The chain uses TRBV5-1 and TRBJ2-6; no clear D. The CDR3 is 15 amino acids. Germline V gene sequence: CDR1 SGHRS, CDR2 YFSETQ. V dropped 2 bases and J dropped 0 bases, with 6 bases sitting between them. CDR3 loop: CASSLTISGANVLTF. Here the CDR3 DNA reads TGCGCCAGCAGCTTAACGATCTCTGGGGCCAACGTCCTGACTTTC.

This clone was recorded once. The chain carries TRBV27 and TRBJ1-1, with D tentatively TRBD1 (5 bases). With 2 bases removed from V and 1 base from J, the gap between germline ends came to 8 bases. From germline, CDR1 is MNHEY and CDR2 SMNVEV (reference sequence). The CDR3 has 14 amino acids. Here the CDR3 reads CASSLRGGNTEAFF. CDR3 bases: TGTGCCAGCAGTTTACGGGGCGGGAACACTGAAGCTTTCTTT.

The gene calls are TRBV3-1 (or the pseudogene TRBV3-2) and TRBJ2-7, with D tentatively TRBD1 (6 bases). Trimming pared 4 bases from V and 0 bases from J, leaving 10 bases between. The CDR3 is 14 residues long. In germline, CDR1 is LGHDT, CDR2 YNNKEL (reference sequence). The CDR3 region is CASSRTGISYEQYF. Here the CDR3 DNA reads TGTGCCAGCAGCCGAACAGGGATCTCCTACGAGCAGTACTTC.

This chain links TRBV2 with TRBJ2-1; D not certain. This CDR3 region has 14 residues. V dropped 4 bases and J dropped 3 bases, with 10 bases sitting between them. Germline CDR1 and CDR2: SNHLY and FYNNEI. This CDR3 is CASSAGPFYNEQFF. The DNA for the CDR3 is TGTGCCAGCAGTGCTGGACCTTTCTACAATGAGCAGTTCTTC.

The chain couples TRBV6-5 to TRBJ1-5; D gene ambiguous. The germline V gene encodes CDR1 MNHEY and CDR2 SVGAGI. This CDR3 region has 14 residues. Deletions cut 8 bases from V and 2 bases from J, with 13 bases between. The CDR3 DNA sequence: TGTGCCAGCCGACTGGCCTTTGGCAATCAGCCCCAGCATTTT. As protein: CASRLAFGNQPQHF.

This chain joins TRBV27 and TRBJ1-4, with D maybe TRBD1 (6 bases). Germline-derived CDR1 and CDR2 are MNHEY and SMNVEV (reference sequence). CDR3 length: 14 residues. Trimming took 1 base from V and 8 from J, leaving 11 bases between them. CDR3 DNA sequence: TGTGCCAGCAGTTTATACAGGGTATCGGAAAAACTGTTTTTT. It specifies CASSLYRVSEKLFF.

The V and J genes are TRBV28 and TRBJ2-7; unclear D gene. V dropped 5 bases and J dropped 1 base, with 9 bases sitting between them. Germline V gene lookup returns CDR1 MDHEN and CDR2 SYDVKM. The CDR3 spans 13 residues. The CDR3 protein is CASSPDGSYEQYF. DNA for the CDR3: TGTGCCAGCAGTCCCGACGGTTCCTACGAGCAGTACTTC.

The CDR3 loop is CASSTQGPHNSPLHF. CDR3 coding DNA: TGTGCCAGTAGTACACAGGGGCCCCATAATTCACCCCTCCACTTT. The chain employs TRBV19 and TRBJ1-6; 7 bases align to TRBD1. V trimming: 4 bases; J trimming: 5 bases; junction bases outside the gene matches: 5. This CDR3 has 15 amino acids. Germline-derived CDR1 and CDR2 are LNHDA and SQIVND (reference sequence).

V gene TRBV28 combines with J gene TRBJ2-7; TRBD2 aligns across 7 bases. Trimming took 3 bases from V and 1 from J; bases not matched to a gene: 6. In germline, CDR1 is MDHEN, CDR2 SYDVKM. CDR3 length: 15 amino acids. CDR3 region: CASSLARAGSYEQYF. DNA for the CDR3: TGTGCCAGCAGTTTGGCCCGAGCGGGATCCTACGAGCAGTACTTC.

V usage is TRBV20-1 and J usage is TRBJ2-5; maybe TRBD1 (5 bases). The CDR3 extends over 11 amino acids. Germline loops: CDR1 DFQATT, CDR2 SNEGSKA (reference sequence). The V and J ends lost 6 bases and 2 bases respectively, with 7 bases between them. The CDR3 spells CSAGAQETQYF. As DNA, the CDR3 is TGCAGTGCAGGGGCTCAAGAGACCCAGTACTTC.

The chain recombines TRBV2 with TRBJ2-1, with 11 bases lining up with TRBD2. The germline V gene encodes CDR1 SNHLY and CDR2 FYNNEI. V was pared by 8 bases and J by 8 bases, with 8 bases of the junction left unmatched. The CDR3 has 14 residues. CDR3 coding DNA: TGTGCCAGCGTGCCGGGACTAGCGGTTCATGAGCAGTTCTTC. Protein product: CASVPGLAVHEQFF.

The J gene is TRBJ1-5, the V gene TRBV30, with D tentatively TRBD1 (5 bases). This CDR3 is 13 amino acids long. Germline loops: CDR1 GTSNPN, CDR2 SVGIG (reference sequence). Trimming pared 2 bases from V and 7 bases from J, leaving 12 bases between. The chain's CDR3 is CAWSPPGMQPQHF. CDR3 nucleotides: TGTGCCTGGAGTCCGCCAGGGATGCAGCCCCAGCATTTT.

The CDR3 sequence is CATQTSWSTDTQYF. The CDR3 DNA reads TGTGCCACCCAGACTAGCTGGAGCACAGATACGCAGTATTTT. V is TRBV2 and J is TRBJ2-3, with TRBD2 matching 7 bases. Germline CDR1 SNHLY, CDR2 FYNNEI. The CDR3 runs 14 residues. J was trimmed by 0 bases and V by 10 bases; bases with no gene match: 7.